This entry lists 17 T cell receptor beta chains sequenced from one sample in a study of response to subunit inactivated influenza vaccine. TCRdb passed the RT-PCR reads through MiXCR, listing each CDR3 protein once. This table has about 780,000 distinct CDR3 sequences, approximately 17% appearing once. This specimen was PBMCs from blood, taken roughly 5 days after vaccination. These receptors originate from a man aged 45 to 65 who received an inactivated influenza vaccine.

J is TRBJ1-5 and V is TRBV20-1, with D possibly TRBD1 on 6 matching bases. Germline V gene data show CDR1 as DFQATT and CDR2 as SNEGSKA (reference sequence). Trimming shortened V by 4 bases and J by 3 bases, and 10 bases separated the two germline ends. This CDR3 has 13 amino acids. CDR3: CSATGQYNQPQHF. CDR3 sequence (DNA): TGCAGTGCTACCGGACAGTACAATCAGCCCCAGCATTTT.

This clonotype was seen repeatedly, ten times or more. The chain couples TRBV12-3 or TRBV12-4 to TRBJ2-1; weak D call: TRBD1 (6 bases). The CDR3 has 16 residues. V dropped 3 bases and J dropped 0 bases, with 12 bases sitting between them. CDR3 residues: CASSFSRGPSYNEQFF. CDR3 DNA sequence: TGTGCCAGCAGTTTTTCCAGGGGACCCTCCTACAATGAGCAGTTCTTC.

A remark on this clonotype: Mismatch with germline at one junction end may stem from a read error. The chain has TRBV5-1 and TRBJ1-2; D possibly corresponds to TRBD1 (6 bases). Germline V lookup: CDR1 SGHRS, CDR2 YFSETQ. This CDR3 is 14 amino acids long. CDR3 sequence (DNA): TGTGCCAGCAGTTTACAGGACAGTAACTATGGCTACACCTTC. Translation: CASSLQDSNYGYTF.

The genes are TRBV10-3 and TRBJ2-3, with D possibly being TRBD2 (6 bases). The V gene's germline CDR1 is ENHRY and CDR2 SYGVKD. This CDR3 is built from 16 residues. Trimming shortened V by 1 base and J by 0 bases, and 11 bases separated the two germline ends. In nucleotides, the CDR3 is TGTGCCATCAGTGAGTGGGCTGGGGGGAGCACAGATACGCAGTATTTT. This sequence encodes CAISEWAGGSTDTQYF.

The rearrangement joins TRBV7-2 to TRBJ1-4; weak D call: TRBD1 (5 bases). CDR3 length: 14 amino acids. The ends were cut back, 2 bases at V and 13 bases at J, with 17 bases in the middle. Germline V gives CDR1 SGHTA, CDR2 FQGNSA. The DNA of the CDR3 is TGTGCCAGCAGCTTAACAGGTGTGGGGTCTGGACTGTTTTTT. It encodes CASSLTGVGSGLFF.

The V and J genes are TRBV28 and TRBJ2-1, with TRBD2 matching over 8 bases. Trimming at V came to 5 bases and at J to 5 bases, leaving 5 bases not matched to a gene. The CDR3 loop spans 14 amino acids. The germline CDR1 and CDR2 sequences are MDHEN and SYDVKM. DNA of the CDR3: TGTGCCAGCAGTCCGTGGACTAGCAACAATGAGCAGTTCTTC. Its protein is CASSPWTSNNEQFF.

The chain joins TRBV25-1 to TRBJ1-5; D is unresolved. CDR1 and CDR2 from the germline V gene are MGHDK and SYGVNS. The CDR3 spans 13 residues. V was trimmed by 1 base and J by 2 bases, leaving 3 bases between them. CDR3 nucleotide sequence: TGTGCCAGCAGTGAATCGGGCAATCAGCCCCAGCATTTT. As protein: CASSESGNQPQHF.

This clonotype was counted a few times. This chain uses TRBV5-1 with TRBJ2-5; the D call may be TRBD1 or TRBD2 (5 bases each). The germline CDR1 and CDR2 sequences are SGHRS and YFSETQ. V was pared by 0 bases and J by 14 bases, with 14 bases between. There are 12 residues in the CDR3. CDR3 in DNA: TGCGCCAGCAGCTTGGTGAGGGGAGTCGGTTACTTC. It encodes CASSLVRGVGYF. The full variable domain, in which reference TRBV5-1 and TRBJ2-5 provide the parts outside the CDR3, is KAGVTQTPRYLIKTRGQQVTLSCSPISGHRSVSWYQQTPGQGLQFLFEYFSETQRNKGNFPGRFSGRQFSNSRSEMNVSTLELGDSALYLCASSLVRGVGYFGPGTRLLVL.

This clonotype was detected only a few times. CDR3: CSARDLAGTSSYEQYF. The CDR3 region has the DNA TGCAGTGCTAGAGATTTGGCGGGGACGAGCTCCTACGAGCAGTACTTC. V and J are TRBV20-1 and TRBJ2-7, with TRBD2 as a possible D gene (6 bases). There are 16 residues in the CDR3. Looked up from germline, CDR1 is DFQATT and CDR2 is SNEGSKA (reference sequence). The V gene lost 0 bases and the J gene lost 0 bases, with 15 bases spanning the gap.

This sequence joins TRBV6-2 or TRBV6-3 and TRBJ1-1; 7 bases are a match to TRBD1. This CDR3 has 12 residues. Germline V lookup: CDR1 MNHEY, CDR2 SVGEGT. Germline trimming cut 5 bases from V and 8 bases from J; bases unmatched to any gene: 5. The CDR3 loop reads CASSRRDREAFF. The DNA of the CDR3 is TGTGCCAGCAGTCGCCGGGACAGAGAAGCTTTCTTT.

The table lists this clonotype with a few counts. The V call is TRBV6-4, the J call TRBJ2-3; the match to TRBD2 covers 10 bases. From germline, CDR1 is MRHNA and CDR2 SNTAGT. V lost 3 bases to trimming and J lost 4 bases; unmatched junction nucleotides: 7. This CDR3 has 16 amino acids. This CDR3 is CASSDRLAGAADTQYF. Written as DNA, the CDR3 is TGTGCCAGCAGTGATCGCCTAGCGGGAGCGGCAGATACGCAGTATTTT.

This clonotype was picked up a small number of times. V is TRBV6-5 and J is TRBJ2-2, with D uncertain. V lost 6 bases and J 6 bases, leaving 11 bases between the germline ends. The germline CDR1 and CDR2 sequences are MNHEY and SVGAGI. The CDR3 loop spans 13 amino acids. Here the CDR3 reads CASSYPTPGELFF. CDR3 nucleotide sequence: TGTGCCAGCAGCTACCCCACCCCCGGGGAGCTGTTTTTT.

This clonotype was seen a handful of times. The J gene is TRBJ1-5, the V gene TRBV24-1, with D possibly being TRBD1 (5 bases). The V and J ends lost 9 bases and 4 bases respectively, with 21 bases between them. CDR1 is KGHDR, CDR2 SFDVKD, per germline. The CDR3 contains 16 residues. The CDR3 loop is CATAPPGGTGNQPQHF. In DNA form, the CDR3 reads TGTGCCACCGCCCCACCGGGCGGGACCGGTAATCAGCCCCAGCATTTT.

The sample holds a few counts of this clonotype. This chain connects TRBV24-1 to TRBJ2-2; a possible D gene is TRBD1 (5 bases). Trimming removed 5 bases at V and 1 base at J, with 10 bases between. The CDR3 loop spans 15 amino acids. Per the germline V gene, CDR1 is KGHDR and CDR2 is SFDVKD. The CDR3 loop reads CATSASRGNTGELFF. The CDR3 region has the DNA TGTGCCACCAGTGCGTCTAGGGGGAACACCGGGGAGCTGTTTTTT.

This clonotype was recorded at least ten times. The genes are TRBV20-1 and TRBJ2-7; no clear D gene. V was pared by 4 bases and J by 4 bases, with 8 bases between. The CDR3 runs 11 residues. Per the germline V gene, CDR1 is DFQATT and CDR2 is SNEGSKA (reference sequence). The CDR3 sequence: CSATPGYEQYF. CDR3 DNA sequence: TGCAGTGCTACCCCCGGGTACGAGCAGTACTTC.

Only a few counts were recorded for this clonotype. Here the CDR3 reads CSATFLGRAYNEQFF. CDR3 coding DNA: TGCAGTGCTACGTTCCTCGGTAGAGCCTACAATGAGCAGTTCTTC. The J gene is TRBJ2-1, the V gene TRBV20-1, with no clear D. The CDR3 length is 15 residues. CDR1 DFQATT and CDR2 SNEGSKA come from the germline V gene (reference sequence). Trimming removed 4 bases from V and 2 bases from J, with 15 bases in between.

This clonotype was counted ten times or more. The chain recombines TRBV20-1 with TRBJ2-3; the D gene could be TRBD1 or TRBD2 (5 bases each). From germline, CDR1 is DFQATT and CDR2 SNEGSKA (reference sequence). With 5 bases removed from V and 2 bases from J, the gap between germline ends came to 20 bases. This CDR3 has 16 residues. CDR3 in amino acids: CSAQGASPQFTDTQYF. The CDR3 DNA reads TGCAGTGCTCAGGGAGCTTCTCCTCAATTCACAGATACGCAGTATTTT.